The text below deals with one T cell receptor (beta chain). The data stem from a study of T cell changes during pregnancy in multiple sclerosis. Data came from immunoSEQ multiplex PCR; TCRdb stores just in-frame clones and leaves some out. The sample consists of roughly 50,000 clones, around 89% of them appearing once. The TCR comes from a female donor with multiple sclerosis, enrolled in a pregnancy study. The input for sequencing was CD8+ T cells from peripheral blood mononuclear cells, taken in the second trimester of pregnancy.

The CDR3 nucleotides read TGTGCCAGCAGCTCACGAAGCGGGGGGAAACCCTACGAGCAGTACTTC. Residues: CASSSRSGGKPYEQYF. The V call is TRBV7-6, the J call TRBJ2-7; 9 bases match TRBD2. CDR1 is SGHVS, CDR2 FNYEAQ, per germline. The CDR3 has 16 amino acids. The V and J ends lost 4 bases and 2 bases, in that order; junction bases with no gene match: 9.